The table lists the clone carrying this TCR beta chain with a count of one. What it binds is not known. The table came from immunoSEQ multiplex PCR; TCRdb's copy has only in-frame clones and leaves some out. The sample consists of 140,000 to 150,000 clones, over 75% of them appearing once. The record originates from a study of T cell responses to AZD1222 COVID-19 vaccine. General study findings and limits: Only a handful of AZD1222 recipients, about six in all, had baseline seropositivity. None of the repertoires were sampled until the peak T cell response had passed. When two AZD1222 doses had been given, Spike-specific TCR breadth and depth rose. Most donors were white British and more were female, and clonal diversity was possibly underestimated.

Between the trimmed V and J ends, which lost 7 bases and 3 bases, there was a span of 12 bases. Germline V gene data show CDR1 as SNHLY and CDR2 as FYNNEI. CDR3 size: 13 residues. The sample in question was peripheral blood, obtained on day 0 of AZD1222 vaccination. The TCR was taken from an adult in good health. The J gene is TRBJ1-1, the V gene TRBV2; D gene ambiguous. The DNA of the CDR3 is TGTGCCAGCACCGGGGAGTGGGACACTGAAGCTTTCTTT. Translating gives CASTGEWDTEAFF.